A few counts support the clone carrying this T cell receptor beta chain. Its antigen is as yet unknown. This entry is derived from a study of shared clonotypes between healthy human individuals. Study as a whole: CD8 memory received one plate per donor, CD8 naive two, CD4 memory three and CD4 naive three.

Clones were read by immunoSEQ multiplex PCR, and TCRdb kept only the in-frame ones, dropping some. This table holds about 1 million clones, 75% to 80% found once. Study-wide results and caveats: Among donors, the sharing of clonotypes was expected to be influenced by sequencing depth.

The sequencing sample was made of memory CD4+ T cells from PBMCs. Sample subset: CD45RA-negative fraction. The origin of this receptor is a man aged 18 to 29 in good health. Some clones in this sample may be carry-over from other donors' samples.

The CDR3 DNA sequence: TGTGCCAGTAGTAGACAGGCGGGGTTTCCTGAAGCTTTCTTT. Its translation: CASSRQAGFPEAFF. The gene calls are TRBV19 and TRBJ1-1, with D perhaps TRBD1 (6 bases). The germline gives CDR1 LNHDA, CDR2 SQIVND (reference sequence). Trimming removed 4 bases from V and 6 bases from J, with 15 bases in between. The CDR3 has 14 amino acids.